This record concerns one T cell receptor beta chain sequence. These data come from a study of cytomegalovirus exposure and HLA in healthy donors. Donors came from a validation cohort of approximately 110 subjects, distinct from the first 666-subject cohort. Here immunoSEQ multiplex PCR was the method, and the copy in TCRdb shows in-frame clones only, minus some. The sample has about 220,000 clones; about 87% are singletons. Trimming shortened V by 0 bases and J by 6 bases, and 11 bases separated the two germline ends. Germline V gene lookup returns CDR1 SGHDT and CDR2 YYEEEE. This CDR3 comprises 14 residues.

This clonotype originated in a man aged 18 to 29 in good health and CMV-seronegative. The chain employs TRBV5-6 and TRBJ2-3; TRBD1 might be the D (5 bases). The specimen was PBMCs. The CDR3: CASSLAAAGDTQYF. The CDR3 DNA reads as TGTGCCAGCAGCTTGGCCGCGGCAGGGGATACGCAGTATTTT.